This T cell receptor (beta chain) was documented in a study of blood T cell repertoires in COVID-19 (TCRdb year 2020). Study-level background: Samples from collaborators originated in the United States, Italy and Spain and spanned both the acute and convalescent phases of COVID-19. The repertoires were made available in a free public database intended to serve as a resource for research on the immune response to SARS-CoV-2. Samples were obtained from the ongoing ImmuneRACE study (first 160 participants) and from roughly 1,300 subjects provided by 6 global collaborators. The material from the prospective study consisted of cDNA or gDNA derived from T cells, B-cell-depleted T cells, or PBMCs. Where HLA class I and class II types were available, the types were taken from metadata supplied by the sample provider, not from assay-based typing. A de-identified subject ID, COVID-19 status, age in years and sex were almost always included in the sample metadata. Deeply sampled blood TCRbeta repertoires from subjects exposed to, actively infected with, or recovered from COVID-19 were included in the dataset.

Comment on this clone: Its binding antigen is unknown. It has no much larger one-base neighbor in the sample; base qualities were not kept.

Whole blood was collected in K2EDTA tubes by collaborating institutions according to the institutions' own protocols. For TCRbeta analysis, collaborator samples were shipped as frozen whole blood, as isolated PBMCs, or as DNA extracted from either sample type. TCRbeta CDR3 regions were amplified from genomic DNA using the immunoSEQ Assay, a bias-controlled multiplex PCR. Turning to the authors' computational methods: The number of nucleated cells in each sample was estimated from the amplification of reference gene primers within the assay. To quantify the absolute abundance of each unique TCRbeta CDR3 rearrangement, sequence reads were collapsed and filtered. For each sample, productive Simpson clonality was calculated by taking the square root of Simpson's diversity index across productive rearrangements. What TCRdb holds here is the immuneACCESS table cut down to in-frame rearrangements. Part of the clones is not present; checked against another copy, under half of the missing clones reflect an unresolved V gene, and the others are unexplained. That table gives V, J and clone size, and the DNA gave D and trimming. The sample contains 95,000 to 110,000 clones, roughly 90% of them found a single time. Jointly, the top ten make up about 5.3% of the sample.

Study-wide conclusions, independent of this receptor: Clinical and demographic metadata were provided uncurated, with the amount varying by source and participant.

The TCR comes from a man aged 35 to 55 with active or convalescent COVID-19. The sequencing sample was made of peripheral blood.

At the DNA level, the sequence is TGTGCCAGCAGCGAAGACAGGACCGGGGGCTACACCTTC. It translates to CASSEDRTGGYTF. The V and J segments used are TRBV5-4 and TRBJ1-2; TRBD1 could be the D gene, as 6 bases match. Taken from the germline V gene (reference sequence), the CDR1 and CDR2 loops are SGHNT and YYREEE. A distance of 15 bases separates the germline ends of V and J, which lose 4 bases and 8 bases respectively. The CDR3 contains 13 residues, cysteine and phenylalanine counted. This entry keeps only the CDR3 DNA: 39 bases, framed from base 1.